This TCR beta chain was obtained from a study of blood T cell repertoires in COVID-19. About the study: Sources were T cells, B-cell-depleted T cells, or PBMCs; the material itself was cDNA or gDNA.

Assay used: immunoSEQ multiplex PCR; TCRdb lists only in-frame clones, some missing. The sample shows about 54,000 clones, roughly 90% of them seen only once. This TCR was recovered from a man aged 50 or older with acute or convalescent COVID-19. Sequenced input: peripheral blood.

CDR3 sequence reads: CASSFGREATNEKLFF. The CDR3 region has the DNA TGTGCCAGTAGCTTCGGACGGGAAGCAACTAATGAAAAACTGTTTTTT. This chain links TRBV19 with TRBJ1-4; D gene ambiguous. V was cut by 6 bases and J by 0 bases, with 14 bases left in between. The V gene's germline CDR1 is LNHDA and CDR2 SQIVND (reference sequence). This CDR3 contains 16 residues.